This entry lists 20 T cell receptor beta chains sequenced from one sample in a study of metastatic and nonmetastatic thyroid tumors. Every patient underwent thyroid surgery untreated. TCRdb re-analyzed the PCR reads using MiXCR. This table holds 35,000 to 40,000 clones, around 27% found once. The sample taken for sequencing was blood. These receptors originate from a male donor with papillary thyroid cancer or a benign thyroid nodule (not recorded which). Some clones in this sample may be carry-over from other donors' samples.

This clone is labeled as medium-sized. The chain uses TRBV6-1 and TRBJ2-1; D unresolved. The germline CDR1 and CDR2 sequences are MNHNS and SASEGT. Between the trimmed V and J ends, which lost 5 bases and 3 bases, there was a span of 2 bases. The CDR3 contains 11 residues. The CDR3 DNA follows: TGTGCCAGCAGTTTCTACAATGAGCAGTTCTTC. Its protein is CASSFYNEQFF.

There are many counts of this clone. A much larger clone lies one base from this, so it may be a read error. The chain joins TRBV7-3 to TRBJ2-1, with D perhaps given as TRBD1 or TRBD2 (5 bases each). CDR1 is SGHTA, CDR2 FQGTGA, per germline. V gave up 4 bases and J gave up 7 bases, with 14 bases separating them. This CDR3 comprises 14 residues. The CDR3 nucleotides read TGTGCCAGCAGCTCCGGGGCTAGCTTGAATGAGCAGTTCTTC. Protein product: CASSSGASLNEQFF.

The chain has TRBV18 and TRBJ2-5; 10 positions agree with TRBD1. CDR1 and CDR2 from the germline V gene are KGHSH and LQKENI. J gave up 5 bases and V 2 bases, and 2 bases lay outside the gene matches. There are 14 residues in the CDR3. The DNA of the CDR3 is TGTGCCAGCTCACCAGGGACAGGGGATGAGACCCAGTACTTC. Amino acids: CASSPGTGDETQYF.

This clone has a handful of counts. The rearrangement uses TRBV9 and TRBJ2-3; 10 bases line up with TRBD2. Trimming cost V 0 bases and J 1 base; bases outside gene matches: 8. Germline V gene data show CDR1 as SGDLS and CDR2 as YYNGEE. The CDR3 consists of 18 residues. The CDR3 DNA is TGTGCCAGCAGCGTAGAGCTAGCGGGAGCCTCTGGCACAGATACGCAGTATTTT. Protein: CASSVELAGASGTDTQYF.

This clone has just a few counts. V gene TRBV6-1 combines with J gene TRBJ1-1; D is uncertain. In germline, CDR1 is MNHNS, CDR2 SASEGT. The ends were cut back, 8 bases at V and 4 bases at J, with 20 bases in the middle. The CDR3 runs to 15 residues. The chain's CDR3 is CASSAPSRYSTEAFF. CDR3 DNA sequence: TGTGCCAGCTCGGCCCCCAGCAGGTATTCCACTGAAGCTTTCTTT.

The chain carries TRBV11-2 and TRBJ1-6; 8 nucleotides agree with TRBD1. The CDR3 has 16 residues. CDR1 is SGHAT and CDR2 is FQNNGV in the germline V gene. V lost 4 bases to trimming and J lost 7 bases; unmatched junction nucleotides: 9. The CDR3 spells CASSSTGGLLNSPLHF. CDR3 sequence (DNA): TGTGCCAGCAGCTCCACAGGGGGACTATTGAATTCACCCCTCCACTTT.

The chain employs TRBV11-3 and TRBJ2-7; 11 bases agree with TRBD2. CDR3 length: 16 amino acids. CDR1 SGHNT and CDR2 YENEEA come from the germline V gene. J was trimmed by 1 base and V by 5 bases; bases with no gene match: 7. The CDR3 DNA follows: TGTGCCAGCAGCACCTGGACTAGCGGGCCATCCTACGAGCAGTACTTC. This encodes CASSTWTSGPSYEQYF.

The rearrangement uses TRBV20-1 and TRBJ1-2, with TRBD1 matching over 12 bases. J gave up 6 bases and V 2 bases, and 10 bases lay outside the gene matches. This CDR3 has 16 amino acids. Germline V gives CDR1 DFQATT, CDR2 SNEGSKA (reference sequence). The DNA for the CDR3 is TGCAGTGCTAGACCGGTCCCGGGACAGGGGGCGGATGGCTACACCTTC. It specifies CSARPVPGQGADGYTF.

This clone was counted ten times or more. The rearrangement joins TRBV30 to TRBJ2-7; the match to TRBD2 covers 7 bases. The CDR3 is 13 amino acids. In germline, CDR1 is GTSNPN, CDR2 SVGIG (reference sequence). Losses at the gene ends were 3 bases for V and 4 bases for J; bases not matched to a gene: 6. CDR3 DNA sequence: TGTGCCTGGAGCCTTGGCGGGAGATACGAGCAGTACTTC. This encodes CAWSLGGRYEQYF. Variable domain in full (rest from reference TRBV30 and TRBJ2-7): SQTIHQWPATLVQPVGSPLSLECTVEGTSNPNLYWYRQAAGRGLQLLFYSVGIGQISSEVPQNLSASRPQDRQFILSSKKLLLSDSGFYLCAWSLGGRYEQYFGPGTRLTVT.

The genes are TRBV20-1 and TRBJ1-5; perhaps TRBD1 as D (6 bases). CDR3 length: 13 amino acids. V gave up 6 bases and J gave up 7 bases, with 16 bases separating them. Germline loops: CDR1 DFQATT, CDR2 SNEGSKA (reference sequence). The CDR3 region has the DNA TGCAGTGCCCGCCTTTCAGGGGTACAGCCCCAGCATTTT. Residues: CSARLSGVQPQHF.

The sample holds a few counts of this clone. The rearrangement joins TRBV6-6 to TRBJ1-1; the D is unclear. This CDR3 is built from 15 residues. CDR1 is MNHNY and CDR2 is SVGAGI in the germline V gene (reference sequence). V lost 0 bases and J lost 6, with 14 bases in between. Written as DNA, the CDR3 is TGTGCCAGCAGTTACTCGGGCAGCTCCGGAGCTGAAGCTTTCTTT. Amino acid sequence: CASSYSGSSGAEAFF.

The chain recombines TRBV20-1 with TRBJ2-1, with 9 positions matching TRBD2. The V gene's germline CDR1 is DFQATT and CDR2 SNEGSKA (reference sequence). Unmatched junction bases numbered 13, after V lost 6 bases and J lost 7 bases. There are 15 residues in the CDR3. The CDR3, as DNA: TGCAGTGCGAGCACTCTAGCGGGAATAAGGAATGAGCAGTTCTTC. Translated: CSASTLAGIRNEQFF.

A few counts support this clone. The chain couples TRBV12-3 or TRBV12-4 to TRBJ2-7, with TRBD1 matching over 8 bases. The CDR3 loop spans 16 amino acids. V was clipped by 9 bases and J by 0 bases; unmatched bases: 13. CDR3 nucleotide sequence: TGTGCCAGGAGCAAAACAGGGGGACAGTACTCCTACGAGCAGTACTTC. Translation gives CARSKTGGQYSYEQYF.

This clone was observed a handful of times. CDR3 in DNA: TGTGCCAGCACAGAACAGGGGGCGTCATACGGCTACACCTTC. Translating it yields CASTEQGASYGYTF. The J gene is TRBJ1-2, the V gene TRBV28; 9 bases align to TRBD1. V shed 7 bases, J shed 8 bases, and the junction held 11 bases outside the gene matches. Germline V lookup: CDR1 MDHEN, CDR2 SYDVKM. This CDR3 has 14 amino acids.

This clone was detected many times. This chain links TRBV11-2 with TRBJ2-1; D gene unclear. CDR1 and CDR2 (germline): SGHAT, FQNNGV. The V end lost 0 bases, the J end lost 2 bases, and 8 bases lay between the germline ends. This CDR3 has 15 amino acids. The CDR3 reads CASSLERGAYNEQFF. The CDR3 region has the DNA TGTGCCAGCAGCTTAGAACGAGGTGCCTACAATGAGCAGTTCTTC. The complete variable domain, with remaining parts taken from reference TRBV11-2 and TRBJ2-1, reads EAGVAQSPRYKIIEKRQSVAFWCNPISGHATLYWYQQILGQGPKLLIQFQNNGVVDDSQLPKDRFSAERLKGVDSTLKIQPAKLEDSAVYLCASSLERGAYNEQFFGPGTRLTVL.

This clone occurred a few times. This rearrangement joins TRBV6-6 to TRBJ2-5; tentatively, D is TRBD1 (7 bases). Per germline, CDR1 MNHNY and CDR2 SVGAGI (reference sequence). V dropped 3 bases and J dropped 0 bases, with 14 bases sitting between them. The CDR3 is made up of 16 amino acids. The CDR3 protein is CASSYVPGGYQETQYF. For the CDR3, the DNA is TGTGCCAGCAGTTATGTCCCAGGGGGGTACCAAGAGACCCAGTACTTC.

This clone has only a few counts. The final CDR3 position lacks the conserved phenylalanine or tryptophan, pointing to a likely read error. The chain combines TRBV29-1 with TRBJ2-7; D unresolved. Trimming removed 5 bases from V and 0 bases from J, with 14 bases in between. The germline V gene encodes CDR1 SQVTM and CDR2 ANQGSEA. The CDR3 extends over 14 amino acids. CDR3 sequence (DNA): TGCAGCGTTCAGATTTGGGAAGGCTCCTACGAGCAGTACTAC. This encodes CSVQIWEGSYEQYY.

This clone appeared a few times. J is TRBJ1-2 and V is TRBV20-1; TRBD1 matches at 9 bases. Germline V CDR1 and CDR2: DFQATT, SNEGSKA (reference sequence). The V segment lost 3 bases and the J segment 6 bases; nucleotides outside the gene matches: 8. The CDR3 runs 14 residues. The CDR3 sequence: CSASGTGYFHGYTF. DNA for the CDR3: TGCAGTGCTAGCGGGACAGGGTACTTCCATGGCTACACCTTC.

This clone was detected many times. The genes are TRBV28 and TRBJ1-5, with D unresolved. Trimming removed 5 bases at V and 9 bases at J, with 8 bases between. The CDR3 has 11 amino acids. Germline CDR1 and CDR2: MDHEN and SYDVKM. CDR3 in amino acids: CASSMTLPQHF. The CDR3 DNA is TGTGCCAGCAGTATGACCTTGCCCCAGCATTTT.

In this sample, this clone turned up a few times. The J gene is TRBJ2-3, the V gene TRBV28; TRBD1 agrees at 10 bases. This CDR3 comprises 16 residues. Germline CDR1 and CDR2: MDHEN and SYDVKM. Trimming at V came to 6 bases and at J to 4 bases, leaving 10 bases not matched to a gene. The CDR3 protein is CASRPPGQGRSDTQYF. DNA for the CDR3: TGTGCCAGCAGACCCCCGGGACAGGGGAGGTCAGATACGCAGTATTTT. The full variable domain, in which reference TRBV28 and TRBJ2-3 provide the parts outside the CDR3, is DVKVTQSSRYLVKRTGEKVFLECVQDMDHENMFWYRQDPGLGLRLIYFSYDVKMKEKGDIPEGYSVSREKKERFSLILESASTNQTSMYLCASRPPGQGRSDTQYFGPGTRLTVL.